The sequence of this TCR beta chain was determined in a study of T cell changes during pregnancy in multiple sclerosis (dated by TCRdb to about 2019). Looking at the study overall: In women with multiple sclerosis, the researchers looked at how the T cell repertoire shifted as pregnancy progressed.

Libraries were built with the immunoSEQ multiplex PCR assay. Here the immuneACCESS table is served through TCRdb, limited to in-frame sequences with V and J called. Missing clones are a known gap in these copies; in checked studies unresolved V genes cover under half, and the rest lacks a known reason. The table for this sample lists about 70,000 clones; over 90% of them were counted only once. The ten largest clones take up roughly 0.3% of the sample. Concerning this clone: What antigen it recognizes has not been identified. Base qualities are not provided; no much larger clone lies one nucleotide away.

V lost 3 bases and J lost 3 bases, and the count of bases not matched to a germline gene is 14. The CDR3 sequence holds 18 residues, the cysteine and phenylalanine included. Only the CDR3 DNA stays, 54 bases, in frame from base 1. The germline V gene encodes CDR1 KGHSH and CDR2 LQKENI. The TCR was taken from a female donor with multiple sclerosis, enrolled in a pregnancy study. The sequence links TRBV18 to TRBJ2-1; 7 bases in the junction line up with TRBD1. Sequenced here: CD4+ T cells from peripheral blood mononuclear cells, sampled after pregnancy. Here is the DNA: TGTGCCAGCTCACCCTCGCTTAAACACAGGGGCCACTACAATGAGCAGTTCTTC. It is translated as CASSPSLKHRGHYNEQFF.